The present entry profiles one T cell receptor beta chain with its context. The method was immunoSEQ multiplex PCR; TCRdb's version includes in-frame clones alone and lacks a portion of them. This sample carries fewer than 25,000 clones, 85% to 90% of them seen once, and the ten largest clones take about 7.8%. The sample comes from a study of blood T cell repertoires in COVID-19. The CDR3 has 15 amino acids. Germline values: CDR1 LNHDA, CDR2 SQIVND (reference sequence). V lost 5 bases to trimming and J lost 4 bases, with 17 bases between them. The J gene is TRBJ1-2, the V gene TRBV19; D ambiguous. The sequencing input was peripheral blood. This TCR was recovered from a woman aged 55 to 70 with active COVID-19. The CDR3 here is CASSLKADSPYGYTF. In nucleotides, the CDR3 is TGTGCCAGTAGTCTAAAGGCGGATTCCCCCTATGGCTACACCTTC.